Given below is one TCR beta chain in context. These data are taken from a study of blood T cell repertoires in COVID-19. For the study at large: Spain, Italy and the United States supplied samples that represented acute and convalescent COVID-19. From T cells, B-cell-depleted T cells, or PBMCs came the material, which was cDNA or gDNA.

Study processing details: Amplification with reference gene primers provided the estimates of nucleated cell counts. Sequencing used immunoSEQ multiplex PCR; TCRdb keeps in-frame clones, though not all of them. The DNA was the basis for D and trimming; V, J and clone size are from that table. The sample has about 310,000 clones; roughly 86% are singletons. The CDR3 has 16 amino acids. Trimming stripped 0 bases from V and 6 bases from J, with 15 bases between. CDR1 and CDR2 (germline): SGHDT, YYEEEE. Sequences were obtained from peripheral blood. This TCR came from a woman aged 50 to 65 who had recovered from COVID-19. The chain has TRBV5-6 and TRBJ2-2; a possible D gene is TRBD1 (5 bases). The CDR3 nucleotides are TGTGCCAGCAGCTTGGGTAGGGGCAGGCTCCCCGGGGAGCTGTTTTTT. This translates into CASSLGRGRLPGELFF.